This TCR beta chain derives from a study of beta chain features in type 1 diabetes. The study, taken as a whole, reports: Within patients, naive, central memory and Treg TCRB repertoires seemed more similar than within healthy donors. Whether HLA type influences TCRB rearrangement remained unresolved here.

The whole isolated RNA underwent reverse transcription, so sequencing captured expressed TCRB transcripts. The average read count of naive, central memory and regulatory T cell samples was about 3.3 million. Method: immunoSEQ multiplex PCR; TCRdb's copy keeps in-frame clones and lacks some. The sample records about 220,000 clones, around 9.9% being singletons. Many counts were recorded for this clone. Its specificity is not known. The sequence came from a man between 18 and 35 years old in good health. The sequencing sample was made of central memory CD4+ T cells from blood.

CDR3 in amino acids: CASSALGSGTGELFF. The CDR3, as DNA: TGTGCCAGCAGTGCGCTTGGGTCGGGCACCGGGGAGCTGTTTTTT. This chain connects TRBV2 to TRBJ2-2; D unclear. Germline CDR1 reads SNHLY; CDR2 reads FYNNEI. This CDR3 contains 15 residues. V gave up 4 bases and J gave up 4 bases, with 13 bases separating them.